A selection of T cell receptor beta chains follows, all from one sample in a study of T-cell memory formation after mild COVID-19. MiXCR, run by TCRdb on the 5' RACE reads, gives a single entry per CDR3 protein. The sample carries hundreds of thousands of distinct CDR3 sequences, about a fifth recorded once. Material: PBMCs or a T cell subset sorted from them (not recorded which). These receptors all stem from an adult woman who had mild COVID-19 (a few samples of this study predate the infection). Cell type and time point are not known. The CDR3 runs from the conserved cysteine through the conserved F or W. The order of the fields is V gene, clone size, D gene, J gene, CDR3 DNA, CDR3 protein. D genes are given only for firm matches. Not all rows give a size; the values are once, few, many and, for expanded clones, a class.

V gene: TRBV20-1; clone size: few; D gene: NA; J gene: TRBJ1-4; CDR3 DNA: TGCAGTGCTAGAGATATTATGGATTCCAGTGTCCTTAATGAAAAACTGTTTTTT; CDR3 protein: CSARDIMDSSVLNEKLFF
V gene: TRBV20-1; clone size: NA; D gene: NA; J gene: TRBJ1-2; CDR3 DNA: TGCAGTGCTAGGGGAGGGTCCAGCGGCTACACCTTC; CDR3 protein: CSARGGSSGYTF
V gene: TRBV7-3; clone size: NA; D gene: TRBD1; J gene: TRBJ2-1; CDR3 DNA: TGTGCCAGCAGCTCGGACAGGGCGACTGAGCAGTTCTTC; CDR3 protein: CASSSDRATEQFF
V gene: TRBV15; clone size: few; D gene: TRBD2; J gene: TRBJ2-1; CDR3 DNA: TGTGCCACCAGCGGCGGGAGGGCCCTTGACAATGAGCAGTTCTTC; CDR3 protein: CATSGGRALDNEQFF
V gene: TRBV5-1; clone size: NA; D gene: NA; J gene: TRBJ1-6; CDR3 DNA: TGCGCCAGCAGCTTGACCCCAGGGGCTCAAAGTTCACCCCTCCACTTT; CDR3 protein: CASSLTPGAQSSPLHF
V gene: TRBV5-1; clone size: many; D gene: NA; J gene: TRBJ2-1; CDR3 DNA: TGCGCCAGCATCAACTTGTTTGGAAATGAGCAGTTCTTC; CDR3 protein: CASINLFGNEQFF
V gene: TRBV6-5; clone size: few; D gene: TRBD2; J gene: TRBJ2-5; CDR3 DNA: TGTGCCAGCAGTTACTCTCTGTCACTAGCGGGAGGAGAGACCCAGTACTTC; CDR3 protein: CASSYSLSLAGGETQYF
V gene: TRBV7-9; clone size: few; D gene: TRBD1; J gene: TRBJ1-1; CDR3 DNA: TGTGCCAGCCGGGGACAGGAGAACACTGAAGCTTTCTTT; CDR3 protein: CASRGQENTEAFF
V gene: TRBV12-3/TRBV12-4; clone size: NA; D gene: TRBD1; J gene: TRBJ2-2; CDR3 DNA: TGTGCCAGCAGTGGACAGGGCGGATGGGCCGGGGAGCTGTTTTTT; CDR3 protein: CASSGQGGWAGELFF
V gene: TRBV5-1; clone size: NA; D gene: NA; J gene: TRBJ2-3; CDR3 DNA: TGCGCCAGCAGCTTGGGGCTAGCGATAACAGATACGCAGTATTTT; CDR3 protein: CASSLGLAITDTQYF
V gene: TRBV6-5; clone size: few; D gene: NA; J gene: TRBJ2-3; CDR3 DNA: TGTGCCAGCAGTTACTCGGCAGCCAAAACAGATACGCAGTATTTT; CDR3 protein: CASSYSAAKTDTQYF
V gene: TRBV30; clone size: NA; D gene: NA; J gene: TRBJ1-6; CDR3 DNA: TGTGCCTGGTTAAAGGGGAGGAATTCACCCCTCCACTTT; CDR3 protein: CAWLKGRNSPLHF
V gene: TRBV3-1; clone size: few; D gene: NA; J gene: TRBJ1-2; CDR3 DNA: TGTGCCAGCAGCCAAGAAATACGGGTTAACTATGGCTACACCTTC; CDR3 protein: CASSQEIRVNYGYTF
V gene: TRBV5-5; clone size: few; D gene: TRBD1; J gene: TRBJ1-1; CDR3 DNA: TGTGCCAGCACCCTCTTGGCCGGACAGGCGAACACTGAAGCTTTCTTT; CDR3 protein: CASTLLAGQANTEAFF
V gene: TRBV29-1; clone size: NA; D gene: NA; J gene: TRBJ1-1; CDR3 DNA: TGCAGCGTTGTTAAGCGTTCTATGAACACTGAAGCTTTCTTT; CDR3 protein: CSVVKRSMNTEAFF
V gene: TRBV2; clone size: many; D gene: NA; J gene: TRBJ2-3; CDR3 DNA: TGTGCCAGCAGTGTTCGGGGAGATACGCAGTATTTT; CDR3 protein: CASSVRGDTQYF
V gene: TRBV5-1; clone size: NA; D gene: NA; J gene: TRBJ2-3; CDR3 DNA: TGCGCCAGCAGCTCGGGAGTGGCTAGCTGGACTGGCACAGATACGCAGTATTTT; CDR3 protein: CASSSGVASWTGTDTQYF
V gene: TRBV12-3/TRBV12-4; clone size: once; D gene: TRBD1; J gene: TRBJ1-5; CDR3 DNA: TGTGCCAGCAGGCCAGGGACAGGGAATCAGCCCCAGCATTTT; CDR3 protein: CASRPGTGNQPQHF
V gene: TRBV5-6; clone size: NA; D gene: NA; J gene: TRBJ2-7; CDR3 DNA: TGTGCCAGCAGCCTGACAGAGGCCTACGAGCAGTACTTC; CDR3 protein: CASSLTEAYEQYF
V gene: TRBV6-2/TRBV6-3; clone size: few; D gene: NA; J gene: TRBJ2-3; CDR3 DNA: TGTGCCAGCAGAGAGGAGGTCGCGACAGATACGCAGTATTTT; CDR3 protein: CASREEVATDTQYF
V gene: TRBV20-1; clone size: NA; D gene: NA; J gene: TRBJ1-5; CDR3 DNA: TGCAGTGCTAGAGTCGGCGGGGGGATATTAGGCAATCAGCCCCAGCATTTT; CDR3 protein: CSARVGGGILGNQPQHF
V gene: TRBV3-1; clone size: NA; D gene: TRBD2; J gene: TRBJ2-3; CDR3 DNA: TGTGCCAGCAGCCAAGAGTCTAGCGGAGGGGTTTACACAGATACGCAGTATTTT; CDR3 protein: CASSQESSGGVYTDTQYF